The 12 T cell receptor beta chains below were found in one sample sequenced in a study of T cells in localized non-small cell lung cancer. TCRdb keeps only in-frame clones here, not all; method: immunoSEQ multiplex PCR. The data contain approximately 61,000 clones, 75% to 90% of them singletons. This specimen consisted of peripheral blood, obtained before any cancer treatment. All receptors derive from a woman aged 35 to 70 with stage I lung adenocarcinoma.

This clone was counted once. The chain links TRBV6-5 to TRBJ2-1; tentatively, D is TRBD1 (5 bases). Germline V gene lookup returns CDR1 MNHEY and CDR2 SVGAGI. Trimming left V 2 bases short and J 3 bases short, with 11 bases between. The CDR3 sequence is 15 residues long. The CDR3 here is CASSYDSTFYNEQFF. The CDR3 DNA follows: TGTGCCAGCAGTTACGACAGTACCTTCTACAATGAGCAGTTCTTC.

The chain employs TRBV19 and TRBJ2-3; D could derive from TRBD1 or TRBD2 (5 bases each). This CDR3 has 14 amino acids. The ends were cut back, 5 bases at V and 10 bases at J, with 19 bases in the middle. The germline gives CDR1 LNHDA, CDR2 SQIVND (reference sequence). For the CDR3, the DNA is TGTGCCAGTAGTTCGTCCGGTACCCTGGGGGCGCAGTATTTT. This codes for CASSSSGTLGAQYF.

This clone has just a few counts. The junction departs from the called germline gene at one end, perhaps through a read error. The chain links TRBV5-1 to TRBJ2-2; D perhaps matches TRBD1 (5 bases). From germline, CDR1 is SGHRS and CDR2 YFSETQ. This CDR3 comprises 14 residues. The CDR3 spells CASSTDSYTRELFF. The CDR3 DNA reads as TGCGCCAGCAGTACAGACAGTTACACCCGGGAGCTGTTTTTT.

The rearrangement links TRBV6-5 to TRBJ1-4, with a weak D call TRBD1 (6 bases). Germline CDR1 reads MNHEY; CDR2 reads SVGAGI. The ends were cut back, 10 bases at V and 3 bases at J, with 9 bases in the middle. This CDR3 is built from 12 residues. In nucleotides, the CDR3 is TGTGCCACTCAGGGGCCTAATGAAAAACTGTTTTTT. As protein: CATQGPNEKLFF.

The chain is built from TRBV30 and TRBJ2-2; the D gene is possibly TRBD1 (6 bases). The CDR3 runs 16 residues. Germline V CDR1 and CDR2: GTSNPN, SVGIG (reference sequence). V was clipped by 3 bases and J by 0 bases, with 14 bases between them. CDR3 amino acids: CAWRKTDRTNTGELFF. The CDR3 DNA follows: TGTGCCTGGAGAAAGACCGACAGGACGAACACCGGGGAGCTGTTTTTT.

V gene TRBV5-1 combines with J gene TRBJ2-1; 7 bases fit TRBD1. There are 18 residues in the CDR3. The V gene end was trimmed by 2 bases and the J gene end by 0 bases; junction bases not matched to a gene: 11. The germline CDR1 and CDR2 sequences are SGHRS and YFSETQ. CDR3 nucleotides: TGCGCCAGCAGCTTAGAACCGACAGGGTCGAGCTCCTACAATGAGCAGTTCTTC. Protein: CASSLEPTGSSSYNEQFF.

The chain's CDR3 is CASSPRSPSNQPQHF. The CDR3 coding sequence is TGTGCCAGCTCACCAAGAAGCCCTAGCAATCAGCCCCAGCATTTT. This chain links TRBV18 with TRBJ1-5; no clear D gene. From germline, CDR1 is KGHSH and CDR2 LQKENI. V dropped 2 bases and J dropped 0 bases, with 8 bases sitting between them. This CDR3 is 15 amino acids long.

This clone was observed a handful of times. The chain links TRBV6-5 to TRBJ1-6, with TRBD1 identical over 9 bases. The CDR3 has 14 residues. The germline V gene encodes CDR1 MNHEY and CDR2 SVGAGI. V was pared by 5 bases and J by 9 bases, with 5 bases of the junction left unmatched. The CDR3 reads CASSLDRGGSPLHF. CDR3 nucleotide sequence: TGTGCCAGCAGTCTCGACAGGGGGGGTTCACCCCTCCACTTT.

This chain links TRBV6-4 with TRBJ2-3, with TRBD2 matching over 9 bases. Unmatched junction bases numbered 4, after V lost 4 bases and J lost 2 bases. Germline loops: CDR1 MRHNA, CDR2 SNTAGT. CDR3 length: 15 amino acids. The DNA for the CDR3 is TGTGCCAGCAGTGTTTCTAGCGGGGCCACAGATACGCAGTATTTT. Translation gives CASSVSSGATDTQYF.

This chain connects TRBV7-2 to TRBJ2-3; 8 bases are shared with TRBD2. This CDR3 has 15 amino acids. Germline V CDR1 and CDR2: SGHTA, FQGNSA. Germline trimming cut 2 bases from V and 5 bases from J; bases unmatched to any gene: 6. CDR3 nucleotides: TGTGCCAGCAGCTTAAGCCCCGGGGGGGTAGATACGCAGTATTTT. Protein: CASSLSPGGVDTQYF.

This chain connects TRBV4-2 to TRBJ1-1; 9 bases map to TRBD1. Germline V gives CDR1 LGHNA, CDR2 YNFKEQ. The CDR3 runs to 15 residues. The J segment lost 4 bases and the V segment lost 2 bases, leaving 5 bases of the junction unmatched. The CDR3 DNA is TGTGCCAGCAGCCAATGGACAGGGGCAGGCACTGAAGCTTTCTTT. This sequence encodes CASSQWTGAGTEAFF.

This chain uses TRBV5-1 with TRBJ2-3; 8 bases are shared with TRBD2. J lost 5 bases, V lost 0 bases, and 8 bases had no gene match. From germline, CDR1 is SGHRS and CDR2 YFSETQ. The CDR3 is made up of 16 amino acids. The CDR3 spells CASSLVGGASKDTQYF. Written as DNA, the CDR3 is TGCGCCAGCAGCTTGGTCGGGGGGGCCTCGAAAGATACGCAGTATTTT. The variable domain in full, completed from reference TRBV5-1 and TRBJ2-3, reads KAGVTQTPRYLIKTRGQQVTLSCSPISGHRSVSWYQQTPGQGLQFLFEYFSETQRNKGNFPGRFSGRQFSNSRSEMNVSTLELGDSALYLCASSLVGGASKDTQYFGPGTRLTVL.